This TCR beta chain was documented in a study of blood T cell repertoires in COVID-19. Per the germline V gene, CDR1 is MGHDK and CDR2 is SYGVNS. The CDR3 is made up of 16 amino acids. The ends lost 4 bases at V and 4 bases at J; junction bases unmatched: 10. Original analysis: Nucleated cell number was recorded as an estimate derived from reference gene primer amplification. Assay: immunoSEQ multiplex PCR; the TCRdb copy retains only in-frame clones and omits some. The V and J calls and clone size were taken over from that table, and D and trimming were inferred from the DNA. This sample has 75,000 to 90,000 clones; around nine tenths occur once, and the top ten carry around 10%.

The chain recombines TRBV25-1 with TRBJ1-2; 9 bases line up with TRBD1. What was sequenced was peripheral blood. The sequence was obtained from a man older than 75 with acute or convalescent COVID-19. CDR3 DNA: TGTGCCAGCAGTGGACTTAAGGGACAGGGACTCTATGGCTACACCTTC. It codes for CASSGLKGQGLYGYTF.